These 28 T cell receptor beta chains originate from one sample sequenced in a study of T cells in women clearing cervical HPV infection. Generated by immunoSEQ multiplex PCR, the TCRdb table keeps only in-frame clones and is missing some. Its table records 30,000 or so clones. Specimen: blood buffy coat. Source of these receptors: a woman aged 18 to 75 with a cervical HPV16 infection that either progressed to CIN3+ or cleared (not recorded which).

The chain's CDR3 is CASRSWDSLSTGELFF. The covered CDR3 bases are TGCGCCAGCCGGTCCTGGGACAGCTTGTCTACCGGGGAG. The genes are TRBV5-1 and TRBJ2-2, with 7 bases aligning to TRBD1. The read is 3 residues too short to cover the CDR3 end, so that end is filled in from the germline J gene. This CDR3 has 16 amino acids. CDR1 SGHRS and CDR2 YFSETQ come from the germline V gene. The trim removed 7 bases at V and 5 bases at J, leaving 14 bases unmatched.

Comments on this clone: The CDR3 end is not reached by the read, which stops 3 residues before it; the germline J gene fills it in. V gene TRBV7-9 combines with J gene TRBJ1-2; no reliable D call. Germline V gives CDR1 SEHNR, CDR2 FQNEAQ (reference sequence). The CDR3 has 14 residues. CDR3 sequence: CASSPPTNSYDYTF. Partial CDR3 DNA: TGTGCCAGCAGCCCTCCAACCAACTCCTACGAC.

Notes on this clone: The read ends 3 residues shy of where the CDR3 ends; the end is completed using the germline J gene. The sample has other DNA sequences that encode this CDR3 too. This rearrangement joins TRBV7-6 to TRBJ1-3, with D uncertain. V was trimmed by 0 bases and J by 1 base, leaving 4 bases between them. Germline values: CDR1 SGHVS, CDR2 FNYEAQ. The CDR3 is 14 amino acids. The sequenced part of the CDR3 DNA is TGTGCCAGCAGCTTAGCTGCGTCTGGAAACACC. Protein product: CASSLAASGNT. The entire CDR3 protein reads CASSLAASGNTIYF.

Points on this clone: The read terminates 3 residues before the CDR3 end, so the remaining end is supplied by the germline J gene. The chain is built from TRBV2 and TRBJ2-7; tentatively, D is TRBD2 (5 bases). The CDR3 length is 15 residues. The V gene lost 2 bases and the J gene lost 2 bases, with 13 bases spanning the gap. Germline-derived CDR1 and CDR2 are SNHLY and FYNNEI. Incomplete CDR3 DNA: TGTGCCAGCAGTGAAACCGGCGGACTGCCCTACGAG. This encodes CASSETGGLPYE. The whole CDR3 region reads CASSETGGLPYEQYF.

Concerning this clone itself: Sequencing ends 3 residues short of the CDR3 end; the germline J gene provides the rest. The gene calls are TRBV29-1 and TRBJ1-1; 9 nucleotides match TRBD1. CDR3 size: 15 residues. The V gene's germline CDR1 is SQVTM and CDR2 ANQGSEA. V gave up 7 bases and J gave up 4 bases; unmatched junction bases: 13. The CDR3 protein is CSAGVRDRVATEAFF. The CDR3 bases that were read are TGCAGCGCTGGGGTCCGGGACAGGGTTGCCACTGAA. Combining the CDR3 with reference TRBV29-1 and TRBJ1-1 gives the whole variable domain SAVISQKPSRDICQRGTSLTIQCQVDSQVTMMFWYRQQPGQSLTLIATANQGSEATYESGFVIDKFPISRPNLTFSTLTVSNMSPEDSSIYLCSAGVRDRVATEAFFGQGTRLTVV.

As for this clone: Read coverage stops 3 residues before the CDR3 terminus; the germline J gene supplies the remainder. The rearrangement uses TRBV30 and TRBJ1-5; D unresolved. The CDR3 loop spans 13 amino acids. V lost 3 bases to trimming and J lost 4 bases, with 10 bases between them. Germline V CDR1 and CDR2: GTSNPN, SVGIG (reference sequence). CDR3 protein: CAWSPAGNQPQHF. Incomplete CDR3 DNA: TGTGCCTGGAGCCCCGCGGGGAATCAGCCC.

Notes on this clone: The read stops 3 residues short of the end of the CDR3; the missing end is completed from the germline J gene. The V and J genes are TRBV7-3 and TRBJ2-2; the match to TRBD1 covers 7 bases. The CDR3 totals 18 residues. With 4 bases clipped from V and 4 bases from J, the junction kept 15 bases outside the gene matches. The germline CDR1 and CDR2 sequences are SGHTA and FQGTGA. CDR3 bases read: TGTGCCAGCAGCTACGCCCTGAACAGGGGACGGGGCACCGGGGAG. It encodes CASSYALNRGRGTGE. The entire CDR3 protein is CASSYALNRGRGTGELFF. Supplemented by reference TRBV7-3 and TRBJ2-2, the full variable domain reads GAGVSQTPSNKVTEKGKYVELRCDPISGHTALYWYRQSLGQGPEFLIYFQGTGAADDSGLPNDRFFAVRPEGSVSTLKIQRTERGDSAVYLCASSYALNRGRGTGELFFGEGSRLTVL.

Concerning this clone: The sequenced fragment ends 3 residues before the CDR3 boundary, so the rest is inferred from the germline J gene. V and J are TRBV20-1 and TRBJ2-3; no reliable D call. CDR1 is DFQATT and CDR2 is SNEGSKA in the germline V gene (reference sequence). This CDR3 is 15 amino acids long. Deletions cut 0 bases from V and 4 bases from J, with 14 bases between. CDR3 amino acids: CSARDPVKGSDTQYF. The CDR3 bases that were read are TGCAGTGCTAGAGATCCTGTAAAGGGCTCAGATACG.

A remark on this clone: From the germline J gene comes the end of the CDR3, since the read stops 3 residues before it. The rearrangement joins TRBV2 to TRBJ2-3, with 10 bases identical to TRBD2. This CDR3 region has 17 residues. Looked up from germline, CDR1 is SNHLY and CDR2 is FYNNEI. J gave up 0 bases and V 4 bases, and 7 bases lay outside the gene matches. Here the CDR3 reads CASSVELAGLSTDTQYF. CDR3 DNA, as far as it was read: TGTGCCAGCAGTGTGGAACTAGCGGGATTAAGCACAGATACG.

About this clone itself: Read sequence stops 3 residues before the CDR3 end, and the germline J gene provides the missing end. The chain joins TRBV11-3 to TRBJ2-7, with D perhaps given as TRBD1 or TRBD2 (5 bases each). CDR3 length: 13 amino acids. The germline CDR1 and CDR2 sequences are SGHNT and YENEEA. V was shortened by 5 bases and J by 0 bases, with 8 bases between the two germline ends. Partial CDR3 DNA: TGTGCCAGCAGCCCAGGGAGCTCCTACGAG. Translation: CASSPGSSYE. The full CDR3 sequence reads CASSPGSSYEQYF.

As regards this clone: Coverage ceases 3 residues before the CDR3 finishes, and the germline J gene fills in the end. The rearrangement joins TRBV18 to TRBJ1-2; D uncertain. CDR1 is KGHSH, CDR2 LQKENI, per germline. This CDR3 has 18 residues. The sequenced part of the CDR3 DNA is TGTGCCAGCTCACTCACCAGGACTAGCGGGAATTCCTACAATGAC. Protein: CASSLTRTSGNSYND. The complete CDR3 sequence is CASSLTRTSGNSYNDYTF.

Worth noting for this clone: The CDR3 end lies 3 residues beyond the end of the read and is filled in from the germline J gene. V gene TRBV10-3 combines with J gene TRBJ2-1, with 11 positions matching TRBD2. CDR3 size: 16 residues. Trimming took 3 bases from V and 7 from J; bases not matched to a gene: 8. Germline CDR1 and CDR2: ENHRY and SYGVKD. The CDR3: CAISDHLAGGRNEQFF. Partial CDR3 DNA: TGTGCCATCAGTGATCACCTAGCGGGAGGACGGAATGAG.

In regard to this clone: The read ends 3 residues early relative to the CDR3; the germline J gene fills the gap. The chain recombines TRBV2 with TRBJ2-1; 7 nucleotides match TRBD2. From germline, CDR1 is SNHLY and CDR2 FYNNEI. This CDR3 has 18 residues. J was trimmed by 0 bases and V by 8 bases; bases with no gene match: 16. The CDR3 sequence is CASCKSSGILSSYNEQFF. The DNA read from the CDR3 is TGTGCCAGCTGCAAGTCCAGCGGGATCCTAAGCTCCTACAATGAG.

A remark on this clone: The CDR3 end falls 3 residues outside the read, so it is completed with the germline J gene. V usage is TRBV19 and J usage is TRBJ1-2; 11 bases are a match to TRBD1. CDR1 is LNHDA, CDR2 SQIVND, per germline (reference sequence). This CDR3 spans 17 amino acids. The sequenced CDR3 bases are TGTGCCAGTAGTCAATCCGTCGGGACAGGGGGGGCGGATACC. It yields the protein CASSQSVGTGGADT. The entire CDR3 protein is CASSQSVGTGGADTYTF.

The sequenced part of the CDR3 DNA is TGTGCCAGCAGTGATAACAGGGGCAATGAG. As protein: CASSDNRGNE. The full CDR3 is CASSDNRGNEQFF. V usage is TRBV6-4 and J usage is TRBJ2-1; the match to TRBD1 covers 7 bases. The read stops 3 residues short of the end of the CDR3; the missing end is completed from the germline J gene. Germline-derived CDR1 and CDR2 are MRHNA and SNTAGT. The CDR3 extends over 13 amino acids. V dropped 3 bases and J dropped 6; count of bases not matched to a gene: 2.

As for this clone: The read falls 3 residues short of the CDR3 end, and the missing part is taken from the germline J gene. The chain is built from TRBV19 and TRBJ1-4; D may be TRBD1 (5 bases). The V gene's germline CDR1 is LNHDA and CDR2 SQIVND (reference sequence). The CDR3 covers 16 residues. The CDR3 sequence is CASSGQATSGANVLFF. CDR3 bases read: TGTGCCAGTAGTGGGCAGGCGACCTCTGGGGCCAACGTA.

Comment on this clone: The read ends 3 residues early relative to the CDR3; the germline J gene fills the gap. V and J are TRBV11-3 and TRBJ2-1, with no clear D. V was trimmed by 3 bases and J by 6 bases, leaving 12 bases between them. The CDR3 has 14 amino acids. Germline CDR1 SGHNT, CDR2 YENEEA. CDR3 DNA, as far as it was read: TGTGCCAGCAGCTTGTGGGCCTCCCCCAATGAG. Encoded protein: CASSLWASPNE. The full-length CDR3 reads as CASSLWASPNEQFF.

On this clone: The read is 3 residues too short to cover the CDR3 end, so that end is filled in from the germline J gene. The chain employs TRBV18 and TRBJ1-2, with D uncertain. The CDR3 runs to 13 residues. Germline V gene data show CDR1 as KGHSH and CDR2 as LQKENI. CDR3 protein: CASSPEWTDTYTF. CDR3 DNA (partial): TGTGCCAGCTCACCCGAGTGGACTGACACC.

Note on this clone: The CDR3 end is not reached by the read, which stops 3 residues before it; the germline J gene fills it in. V is TRBV30 and J is TRBJ1-5; 9 bases match TRBD1. This CDR3 has 16 residues. J gave up 0 bases and V 2 bases, and 5 bases lay outside the gene matches. Germline-derived CDR1 and CDR2 are GTSNPN and SVGIG (reference sequence). The sequenced part of the CDR3 DNA is TGTGCCTGGAGTAAAGGGACAGGGTATAGCAATCAGCCC. Translation: CAWSKGTGYSNQP. The full CDR3 sequence reads CAWSKGTGYSNQPQHF.

Regarding this clone: The sequence runs out 3 residues before the end of the CDR3; the remainder is reconstructed from the germline J gene. The V call is TRBV19, the J call TRBJ1-1; 9 positions match TRBD1. The ends lost 3 bases at V and 4 bases at J; junction bases unmatched: 6. The germline gives CDR1 LNHDA, CDR2 SQIVND (reference sequence). This CDR3 contains 15 residues. The CDR3 sequence: CASSIPGQGGTEAFF. The DNA read from the CDR3 is TGTGCCAGTAGTATTCCGGGACAGGGTGGCACTGAA.

The CDR3 loop reads CASSRDYYEQYF. The CDR3 bases that were read are TGTGCCAGCAGCCGCGATTACTACGAG. The gene calls are TRBV2 and TRBJ2-7, with D unresolved. The CDR3 end falls 3 residues outside the read, so it is completed with the germline J gene. Per germline, CDR1 SNHLY and CDR2 FYNNEI. The CDR3 runs to 12 residues. V lost 6 bases and J 3 bases, leaving 9 bases between the germline ends.

Concerning this clone itself: The read stops 3 residues short of the end of the CDR3; the missing end is completed from the germline J gene. The J gene is TRBJ2-3, the V gene TRBV20-1; D is ambiguous. Trimming left V 1 base short and J 0 bases short, with 5 bases between. CDR3 size: 13 residues. The germline gives CDR1 DFQATT, CDR2 SNEGSKA (reference sequence). The CDR3 bases that were read are TGCAGTGCTAGAGCTCCTAGCACAGATACG. Protein: CSARAPSTDT. The full CDR3 is CSARAPSTDTQYF.

To note about this clone: The CDR3 end is not reached by the read, which stops 3 residues before it; the germline J gene fills it in. The chain carries TRBV20-1 and TRBJ2-5; TRBD1 might be the D (6 bases). Trimming stripped 5 bases from V and 5 bases from J, with 12 bases between. Germline CDR1 and CDR2: DFQATT and SNEGSKA (reference sequence). The CDR3 covers 12 residues. CDR3 protein: CSAPQGWETQYF. Partial CDR3 DNA: TGCAGTGCTCCTCAGGGGTGGGAGACC.

Concerning this clone: With the read ending 3 residues before the CDR3 end, the germline J gene is used to fill in that end. This chain connects TRBV5-1 to TRBJ2-1; 7 bases line up with TRBD1. The CDR3 is 13 residues long. J gave up 5 bases and V 3 bases, and 2 bases lay outside the gene matches. Germline V gene lookup returns CDR1 SGHRS and CDR2 YFSETQ. The CDR3 here is CASSYGQDNEQFF. The CDR3 bases that were read are TGCGCCAGCAGCTATGGACAGGACAATGAG. The full variable domain, with the rest looked up from reference TRBV5-1 and TRBJ2-1, is KAGVTQTPRYLIKTRGQQVTLSCSPISGHRSVSWYQQTPGQGLQFLFEYFSETQRNKGNFPGRFSGRQFSNSRSEMNVSTLELGDSALYLCASSYGQDNEQFFGPGTRLTVL.

This CDR3 is CASSAPRDRGYMNTEAFF. The CDR3 bases that were read are TGTGCCAGCAGTGCGCCGCGGGACAGGGGGTACATGAACACTGAA. The V gene is TRBV2, the J gene TRBJ1-1; TRBD1 aligns across 11 bases. Read data end 3 residues before the CDR3 end; the end is taken from the germline J gene. There are 18 residues in the CDR3. The ends lost 4 bases at V and 0 bases at J; junction bases unmatched: 10. Germline CDR1 SNHLY, CDR2 FYNNEI.

Of note for this clone: The read terminates 3 residues before the CDR3 end, so the remaining end is supplied by the germline J gene. The rearrangement joins TRBV7-8 to TRBJ2-7, with D perhaps TRBD1 (6 bases). V lost 2 bases, J lost 0 bases, and 8 bases lay in between. The V gene's germline CDR1 is SGHVS and CDR2 FQNEAQ. The CDR3 contains 14 residues. The CDR3 bases that were read are TGTGCCAGCAGCTTAACAGGGAGCTCCTACGAG. This translates into CASSLTGSSYE. The whole CDR3 region reads CASSLTGSSYEQYF.

In regard to this clone: The CDR3 is cut off 3 residues early in the read; its end comes from the germline J gene. V usage is TRBV20-1 and J usage is TRBJ2-5; weak D call: TRBD2 (6 bases). Germline assignment: CDR1 DFQATT and CDR2 SNEGSKA (reference sequence). The CDR3 length is 19 residues. V lost 0 bases and J 5 bases, leaving 28 bases between the germline ends. CDR3 amino acids: CSARDYVIGSGPRGETQYF. CDR3 DNA, as far as it was read: TGCAGTGCTAGAGATTATGTGATAGGTTCCGGGCCCCGGGGGGAGACC.

On this clone itself: The read comes to an end 3 residues before the CDR3 does, leaving the germline J gene to fill in the end. V is TRBV19 and J is TRBJ1-2; tentative D call: TRBD1 (5 bases). This CDR3 region has 14 residues. With 3 bases removed from V and 4 bases from J, the gap between germline ends came to 12 bases. CDR1 is LNHDA, CDR2 SQIVND, per germline (reference sequence). The CDR3 here is CASSIDRSFYGYTF. CDR3 DNA, as far as it was read: TGTGCCAGTAGTATCGACAGATCCTTCTATGGC.